Below, one TCR beta chain is given with its context. The CDR3 consists of 15 residues. CDR1 and CDR2 (germline): SGHRS, YFSETQ. V was cut by 0 bases and J by 3 bases, with 11 bases left in between. The sample originates from a study of CD8+CD57+ T cells in acquired aplastic anemia. Investigators profiled TCR beta VDJ and CDR3 from genomic DNA template. Each CDR3 protein is one row after TCRdb ran MiXCR on the reads. The sample carries about 220,000 distinct CDR3 sequences, about a third recorded once. This TCR was sampled from a human donor in good health, serving as a control. Sequenced input: sorted CD4+, CD8+, or CD8+CD57+ T cells (not recorded which) from PBMCs. V is TRBV5-1 and J is TRBJ2-3, with a possible D match to TRBD2 (6 bases). The CDR3 DNA sequence: TGCGCCAGCAGCTTGGGCGGGATTAGAACAGATACGCAGTATTTT. Protein product: CASSLGGIRTDTQYF.